The 5 T cell receptor beta chains below were found in one sample sequenced in a study of cytomegalovirus exposure and HLA in healthy donors. The PCR employed 60 Vbeta primers together with 13 Jbeta primers. Only in-frame clones appear in the TCRdb table, and some are missing; sequencing was by immunoSEQ multiplex PCR. The sample records 110,000 or so clones, around 70% being singletons. Sample: PBMCs. All receptors come from a woman in her forties or fifties in good health and CMV-seropositive.

The chain recombines TRBV11-2 with TRBJ2-5, with 7 bases identical to TRBD1. The junction had 8 bases not matched to a gene; V was cut back by 5 bases and J by 2 bases. Germline assignment: CDR1 SGHAT and CDR2 FQNNGV. This CDR3 has 15 residues. CDR3 in amino acids: CASSPRDSSQETQYF. The CDR3 bases are TGTGCCAGCAGCCCCCGGGACAGTTCACAAGAGACCCAGTACTTC.

J is TRBJ2-3 and V is TRBV14; D uncertain. There are 14 residues in the CDR3. V was trimmed by 0 bases and J by 4 bases, leaving 8 bases between them. Germline V gene lookup returns CDR1 SGHDN and CDR2 FVKESK. DNA for the CDR3: TGTGCCAGCAGCCAAGAGTGGGCAGCAGATACGCAGTATTTT. It yields the protein CASSQEWAADTQYF.

This clone was counted once. The CDR3 nucleotides are TGTGCCAGCAGCCAGAGGGGGCAAGTCACTGAAGCTTTCTTT. Translation gives CASSQRGQVTEAFF. The V gene is TRBV4-2, the J gene TRBJ1-1; 7 nucleotides align to TRBD1. V lost 3 bases and J lost 4; bases outside the gene matches: 5. This CDR3 is 14 amino acids long. The germline V gene encodes CDR1 LGHNA and CDR2 YNFKEQ.

In its sample, this clone was seen once. This chain connects TRBV19 to TRBJ1-6; 7 bases line up with TRBD1. The J segment lost 7 bases and the V segment lost 3 bases, leaving 3 bases of the junction unmatched. CDR1 is LNHDA, CDR2 SQIVND, per germline (reference sequence). The CDR3 sequence is 14 residues long. This CDR3 reads CASSMRGLNSPLHF. The CDR3 DNA sequence: TGTGCCAGTAGTATGAGGGGGCTGAATTCACCCCTCCACTTT.

This sequence joins TRBV4-1 and TRBJ2-1, with 10 bases fitting TRBD2. The CDR3 runs to 17 residues. The germline V gene encodes CDR1 MGHRA and CDR2 YSYEKL. V was pared by 0 bases and J by 5 bases, with 7 bases of the junction left unmatched. In DNA form, the CDR3 reads TGCGCCAGCAGCCAAGATCCTGGACTAGCGGCGAACAATGAGCAGTTCTTC. This gives the protein CASSQDPGLAANNEQFF.